This T cell receptor beta chain was sequenced in a study of human thymus T cells. Notes on this clone: Its antigen is not identified.

Donors were healthy Finnish infants having corrective surgery for congenital heart defects. During surgery, about 0.45-1 mL peripheral blood was drawn from four of eight donors. Genomic DNA was extracted from every available blood leukocyte. V was cut by 10 bases and J by 4 bases, with 7 bases left in between. Germline lookup yields CDR1 MNHNS and CDR2 SASEGT. The CDR3 extends over 11 amino acids. The assay was immunoSEQ multiplex PCR, and TCRdb's table has in-frame clones only and misses some. The sample includes 45,000 to 75,000 clones, 85% to 95% of them seen just once. Whole-study findings and limits: Apparent skewing of V and J gene usage characterized both thymic and blood repertoires.

Specimen: blood. The clonotype originates from a boy under three years old with a congenital heart defect but otherwise immunologically healthy. The chain uses TRBV6-1 and TRBJ1-4, with D unclear. CDR3 region: CATHVNEKLFF. CDR3 nucleotide sequence: TGTGCCACCCACGTTAATGAAAAACTGTTTTTT.